Only a few counts were recorded for the clone carrying this TCR beta chain. This sample is part of a study of regulatory T cells in long-lasting Graves disease. Study information: Antithyroid drugs had been taken under 3 months by newly diagnosed Graves' patients.

The time point denotes: newly diagnosed GD, antithyroid drugs for less than 3 months. Preparation of the TCR library used RNA extracted from PBMCs. A peripheral blood sample, about 9.4 milliliters in volume, was drawn into EDTA tubes. Assembly of TCR beta libraries relied on iRepertoire HTBI primers together with Arm-PCR of CDR3 regions. Each CDR3 protein gets one entry after TCRdb re-called the multiplex PCR reads with MiXCR. This repertoire shows 560,000 or so distinct CDR3 sequences, roughly 15% found once; its top ten account for 12%. The CDR3 has 16 amino acids. Looked up from germline, CDR1 is DFQATT and CDR2 is SNEGSKA (reference sequence). Trimming stripped 2 bases from V and 4 bases from J, with 20 bases between. This same sample was also part of a study on T cells in Graves' hyperthyroidism and ophthalmopathy. That source reports: Blood samples included most of the expanded thyroid clonotypes exceeding 0.001. Before onset, by a median of approximately 6.8 months, the model predicted ophthalmopathy.

The material sequenced was peripheral blood mononuclear cells (PBMCs), taken at new diagnosis, from a patient treated with antithyroid drugs. This clonotype originated in a young man with Graves disease. V gene TRBV20-1 combines with J gene TRBJ1-1; a weak D match, TRBD1 (6 bases). CDR3 residues: CSARPWTAPPGTEAFF. In DNA form, the CDR3 reads TGCAGTGCTAGACCCTGGACAGCCCCACCAGGCACTGAAGCTTTCTTT.